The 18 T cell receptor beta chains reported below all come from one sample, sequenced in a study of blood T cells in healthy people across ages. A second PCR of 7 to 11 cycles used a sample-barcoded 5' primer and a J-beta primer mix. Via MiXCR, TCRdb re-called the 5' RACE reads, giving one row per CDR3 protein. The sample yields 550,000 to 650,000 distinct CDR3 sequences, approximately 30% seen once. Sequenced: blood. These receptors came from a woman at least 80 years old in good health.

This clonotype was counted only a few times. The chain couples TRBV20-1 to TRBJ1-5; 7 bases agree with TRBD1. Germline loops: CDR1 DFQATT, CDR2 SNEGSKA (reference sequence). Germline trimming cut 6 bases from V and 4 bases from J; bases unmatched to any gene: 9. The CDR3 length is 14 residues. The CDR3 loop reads CSARGDSGNQPQHF. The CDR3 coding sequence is TGCAGTGCCAGGGGGGACAGCGGGAATCAGCCCCAGCATTTT.

The DNA for the CDR3 is TGCAGCGTTGAAGGTCGGGGTATCTCTGGAAACACCATATATTTT. It encodes CSVEGRGISGNTIYF. The V and J genes are TRBV29-1 and TRBJ1-3; D unclear. This CDR3 has 15 amino acids. Looked up from germline, CDR1 is SQVTM and CDR2 is ANQGSEA. Trimming pared 1 base from V and 0 bases from J, leaving 10 bases between.

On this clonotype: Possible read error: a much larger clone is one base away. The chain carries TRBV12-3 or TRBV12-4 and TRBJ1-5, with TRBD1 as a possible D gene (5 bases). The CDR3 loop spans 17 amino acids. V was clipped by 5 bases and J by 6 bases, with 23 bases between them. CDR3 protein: CASSPSEGCRVAQPQHF. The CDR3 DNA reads TGTGCCAGCAGTCCGTCCGAGGGCTGCAGGGTCGCTCAGCCCCAGCATTTT.

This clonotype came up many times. CDR3 coding DNA: TGTGCCAGCAGCCTATACGGGAGTGGGGAGCAGTACTTC. Amino acids: CASSLYGSGEQYF. This chain links TRBV7-2 with TRBJ2-7; a possible D gene is TRBD2 (6 bases). The CDR3 is 13 residues long. Germline CDR1 SGHTA, CDR2 FQGNSA. V was pared by 5 bases and J by 7 bases, with 15 bases between.

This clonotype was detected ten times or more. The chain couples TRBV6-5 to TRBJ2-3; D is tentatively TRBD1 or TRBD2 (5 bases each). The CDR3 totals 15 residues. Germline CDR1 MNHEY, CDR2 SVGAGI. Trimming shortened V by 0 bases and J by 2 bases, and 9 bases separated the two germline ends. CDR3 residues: CASSYSGAYTDTQYF. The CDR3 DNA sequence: TGTGCCAGCAGTTACTCCGGGGCCTACACAGATACGCAGTATTTT.

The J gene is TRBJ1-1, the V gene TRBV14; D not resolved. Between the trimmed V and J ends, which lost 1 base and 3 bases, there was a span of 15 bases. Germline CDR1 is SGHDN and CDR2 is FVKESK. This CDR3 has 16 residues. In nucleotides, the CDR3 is TGTGCCAGCAGCCAAGTCCGAAGCAGGAGGGACACTGAAGCTTTCTTT. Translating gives CASSQVRSRRDTEAFF.

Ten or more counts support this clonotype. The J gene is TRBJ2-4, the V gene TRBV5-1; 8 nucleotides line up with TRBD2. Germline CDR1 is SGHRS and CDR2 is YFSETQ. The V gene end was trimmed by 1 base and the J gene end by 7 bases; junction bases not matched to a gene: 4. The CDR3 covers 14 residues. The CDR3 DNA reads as TGCGCCAGCAGCTTGCCCGGGGGGGGGAACATTCAGTACTTC. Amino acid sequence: CASSLPGGGNIQYF.

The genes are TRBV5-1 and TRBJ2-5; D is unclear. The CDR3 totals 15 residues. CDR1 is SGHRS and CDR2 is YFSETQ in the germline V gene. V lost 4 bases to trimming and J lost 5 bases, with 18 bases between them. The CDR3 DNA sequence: TGCGCCAGCAGCCCAAGTGTAAGCCTCGGGGAGACCCAGTACTTC. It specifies CASSPSVSLGETQYF.

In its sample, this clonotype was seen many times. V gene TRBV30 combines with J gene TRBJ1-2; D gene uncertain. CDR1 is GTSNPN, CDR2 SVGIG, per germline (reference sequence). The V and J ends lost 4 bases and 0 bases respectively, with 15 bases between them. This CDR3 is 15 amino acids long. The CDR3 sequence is CAWTSRAGSNYGYTF. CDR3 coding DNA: TGTGCCTGGACTTCTCGGGCAGGATCTAACTATGGCTACACCTTC.

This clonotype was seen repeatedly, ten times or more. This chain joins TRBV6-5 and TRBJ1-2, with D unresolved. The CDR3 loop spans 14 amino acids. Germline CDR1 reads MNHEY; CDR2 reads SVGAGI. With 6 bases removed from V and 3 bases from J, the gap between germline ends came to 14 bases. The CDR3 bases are TGTGCCAGCAGGCAAGGTCATGGTTACTATGGCTACACCTTC. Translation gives CASRQGHGYYGYTF.

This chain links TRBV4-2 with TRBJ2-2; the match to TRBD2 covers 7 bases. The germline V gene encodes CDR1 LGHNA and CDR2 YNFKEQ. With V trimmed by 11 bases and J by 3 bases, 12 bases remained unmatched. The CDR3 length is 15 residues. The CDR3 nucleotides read TGTGCCTCTAAGGGGAGGGTCGGGTACACCGGGGAGCTGTTTTTT. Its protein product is CASKGRVGYTGELFF.

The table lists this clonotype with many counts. CDR3 sequence reads: CASSSKQGIVHEQYF. The CDR3 DNA follows: TGTGCCAGCAGTTCTAAACAGGGAATCGTACACGAGCAGTACTTC. This sequence joins TRBV12-3 or TRBV12-4 and TRBJ2-7, with a tentative D call TRBD1 (6 bases). Trimming pared 4 bases from V and 5 bases from J, leaving 18 bases between. The CDR3 length is 15 residues.

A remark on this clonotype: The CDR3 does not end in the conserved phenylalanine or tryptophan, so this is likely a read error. The CDR3, as DNA: TGTGCCAGCAGCACAGGACTAGCGGGAAGGGTTTTGAGGCAGTACTGC. Protein: CASSTGLAGRVLRQYC. The V call is TRBV7-2, the J call TRBJ2-7, with 12 nucleotides matching TRBD2. Germline CDR1 SGHTA, CDR2 FQGNSA. The CDR3 is made up of 16 amino acids. The J segment lost 9 bases and the V segment lost 5 bases, leaving 14 bases of the junction unmatched.

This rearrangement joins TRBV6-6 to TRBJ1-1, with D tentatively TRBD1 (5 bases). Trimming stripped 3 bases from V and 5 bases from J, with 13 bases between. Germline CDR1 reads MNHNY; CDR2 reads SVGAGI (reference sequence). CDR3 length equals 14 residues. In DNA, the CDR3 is TGTGCCAGCAGTTATCGGGGGTCGGAGACTGAAGCTTTCTTT. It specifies CASSYRGSETEAFF.

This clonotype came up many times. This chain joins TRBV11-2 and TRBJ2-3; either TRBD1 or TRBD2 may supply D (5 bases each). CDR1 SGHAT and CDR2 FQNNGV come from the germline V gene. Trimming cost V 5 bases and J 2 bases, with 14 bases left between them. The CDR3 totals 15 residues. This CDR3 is CASSQGPRSTDTQYF. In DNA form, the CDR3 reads TGTGCCAGCAGCCAGGGACCACGATCCACAGATACGCAGTATTTT.

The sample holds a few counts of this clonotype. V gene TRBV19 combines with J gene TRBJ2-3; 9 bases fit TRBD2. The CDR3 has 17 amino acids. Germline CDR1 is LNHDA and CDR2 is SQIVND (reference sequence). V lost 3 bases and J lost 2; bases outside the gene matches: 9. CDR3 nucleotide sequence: TGTGCCAGTAGTATTCCCTCAGCGGGGGGATACACAGATACGCAGTATTTT. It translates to CASSIPSAGGYTDTQYF.

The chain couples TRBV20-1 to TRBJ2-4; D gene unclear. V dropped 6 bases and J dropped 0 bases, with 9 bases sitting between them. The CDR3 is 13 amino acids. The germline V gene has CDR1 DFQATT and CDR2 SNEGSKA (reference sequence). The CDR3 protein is CSATDLAKNIQYF. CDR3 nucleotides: TGCAGTGCGACTGACCTAGCCAAAAACATTCAGTACTTC.

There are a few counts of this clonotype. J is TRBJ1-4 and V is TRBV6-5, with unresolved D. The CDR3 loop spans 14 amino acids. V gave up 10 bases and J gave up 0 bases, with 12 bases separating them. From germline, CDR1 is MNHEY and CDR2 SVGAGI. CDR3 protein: CATKDGSTNEKLFF. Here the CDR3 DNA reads TGTGCCACCAAGGACGGCTCAACTAATGAAAAACTGTTTTTT.